This T cell receptor beta chain was recorded in a study of T-cell memory formation after mild COVID-19. Study-wide findings and caveats: Clones which contracted sat mainly in CM and EM if CD4+, and in EMRA if CD8+. Clones contracting over day 15 to 85 were CD4/CD8 balanced, with later expanders leaning CD4+.

V was cut by 7 bases and J by 6 bases, with 14 bases left in between. This CDR3 region has 13 residues. 5'RACE with constant-segment primers yielded barcoded, UMI-tagged TCR alpha and TCR beta cDNA libraries. Via MiXCR, TCRdb re-called the 5' RACE reads, giving one row per CDR3 protein. The table shows under 550,000 distinct CDR3 sequences, with 18% occurring only once. This clonotype was observed a few times. Its cognate antigen is unknown. This clonotype was obtained from an adult woman who had mild COVID-19 (a few samples of this study predate the infection). Cell type and time point are not known. The source material was PBMCs or a T cell subset sorted from them (not recorded which). The rearrangement links TRBV12-3 or TRBV12-4 to TRBJ2-3, with D possibly TRBD1 on 5 matching bases. The CDR3 reads CASTQSGPDTQYF. The DNA of the CDR3 is TGTGCCAGCACCCAGTCAGGGCCCGATACGCAGTATTTT.